This entry features one T cell receptor beta chain sequence. The antigen is unknown. Treatment defined: roughly nine-day PBMC culture with coronavirus spike peptide pools or control peptides (ViraFEST assay). The data were taken from a study of vaccination and CD4 T cells after COVID-19. General study findings and limits: Median SARS-CoV-2-reactive clonotypes rose from approximately 23 to 38, not significantly.

Germline loops: CDR1 MNHEY, CDR2 SVGEGT. V lost 1 base, J lost 0 bases, and 10 bases lay in between. This CDR3 comprises 15 residues. The Oncomine TCR Beta short-read assay was applied to DNA of cultured CD4+ T cells. Using its own MiXCR run on the PCR reads, TCRdb lists one record per CDR3 protein. This table holds about 21,000 distinct CDR3 sequences, less than 60% found once. This rearrangement joins TRBV6-2 or TRBV6-3 to TRBJ2-7; no firm D call. What was sequenced was CD4+ T cells from blood, cultured in vitro. This TCR derives from a human donor who had recovered from COVID-19. The CDR3 sequence is CASSYWGRASYEQYF. In DNA, the CDR3 is TGTGCCAGCAGTTACTGGGGTCGGGCCTCCTACGAGCAGTACTTC.